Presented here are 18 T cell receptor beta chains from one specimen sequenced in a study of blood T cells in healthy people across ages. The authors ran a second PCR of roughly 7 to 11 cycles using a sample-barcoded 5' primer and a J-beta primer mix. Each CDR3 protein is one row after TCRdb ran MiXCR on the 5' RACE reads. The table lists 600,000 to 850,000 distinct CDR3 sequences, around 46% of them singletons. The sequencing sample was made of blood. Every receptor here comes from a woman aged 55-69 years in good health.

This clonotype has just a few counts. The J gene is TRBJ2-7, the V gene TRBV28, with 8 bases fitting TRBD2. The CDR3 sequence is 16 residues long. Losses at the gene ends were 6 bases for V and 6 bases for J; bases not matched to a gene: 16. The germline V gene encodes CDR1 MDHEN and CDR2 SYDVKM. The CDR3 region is CASRGASGGVNGEQYF. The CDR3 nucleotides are TGTGCCAGCAGAGGGGCCTCCGGGGGGGTCAACGGCGAGCAGTACTTC.

The CDR3 here is CASSQEGQRVSQYF. The CDR3, as DNA: TGCGCCAGCAGCCAAGAAGGACAGCGGGTGAGCCAGTACTTC. The chain uses TRBV4-1 and TRBJ2-5; D possibly matches TRBD1 or TRBD2 (6 bases each). This CDR3 spans 14 amino acids. Germline loops: CDR1 MGHRA, CDR2 YSYEKL. V lost 0 bases and J 10 bases, leaving 15 bases between the germline ends.

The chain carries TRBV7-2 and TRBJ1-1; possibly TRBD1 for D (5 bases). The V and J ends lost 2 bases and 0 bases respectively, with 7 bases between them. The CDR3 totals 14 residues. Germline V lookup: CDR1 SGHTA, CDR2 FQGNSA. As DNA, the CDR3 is TGTGCCAGCAGCTTAAAGGACATGAACACTGAAGCTTTCTTT. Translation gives CASSLKDMNTEAFF.

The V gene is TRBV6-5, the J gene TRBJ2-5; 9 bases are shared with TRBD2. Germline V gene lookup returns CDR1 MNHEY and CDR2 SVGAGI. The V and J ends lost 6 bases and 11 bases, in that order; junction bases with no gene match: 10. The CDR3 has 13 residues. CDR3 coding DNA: TGTGCCAGCAGGAAGGGACTAGCCAATGAGCAGTACTTC. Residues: CASRKGLANEQYF.

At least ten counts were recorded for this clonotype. CDR3 region: CASSQTPPAYEQYF. CDR3 bases: TGTGCCAGCAGTCAAACCCCCCCGGCCTACGAGCAGTACTTC. The chain links TRBV3-1 to TRBJ2-7, with D unresolved. The length of the CDR3 is 14 residues. V lost 6 bases and J lost 2, with 14 bases in between. In germline, CDR1 is LGHDT, CDR2 YNNKEL (reference sequence).

The CDR3 nucleotides are TGCAGTGCTAGAGATCAAAGAAAAATTACGGATGAGCAGTTCTTC. This codes for CSARDQRKITDEQFF. The genes are TRBV20-1 and TRBJ2-1; D unresolved. Germline loops: CDR1 DFQATT, CDR2 SNEGSKA (reference sequence). The CDR3 length is 15 residues. The V end was cut by 0 bases, the J end by 8 bases, with 17 bases between.

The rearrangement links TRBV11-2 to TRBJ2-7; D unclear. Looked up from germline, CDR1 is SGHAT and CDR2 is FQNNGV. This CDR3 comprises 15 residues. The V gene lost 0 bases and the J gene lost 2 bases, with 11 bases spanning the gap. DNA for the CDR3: TGTGCCAGCAGCTTAGAAACAGCCGCGACCTACGAGCAGTACTTC. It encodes CASSLETAATYEQYF.

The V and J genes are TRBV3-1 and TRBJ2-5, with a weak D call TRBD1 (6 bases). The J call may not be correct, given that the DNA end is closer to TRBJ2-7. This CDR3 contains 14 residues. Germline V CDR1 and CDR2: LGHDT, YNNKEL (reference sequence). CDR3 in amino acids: CASSHRDTGSEQYF. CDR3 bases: TGTGCCAGCAGCCATAGGGACACTGGAAGCGAGCAGTACTTC.

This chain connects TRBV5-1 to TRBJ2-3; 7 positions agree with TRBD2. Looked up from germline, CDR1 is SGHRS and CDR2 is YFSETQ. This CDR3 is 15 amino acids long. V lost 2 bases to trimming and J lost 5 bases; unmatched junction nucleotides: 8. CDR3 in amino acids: CASSFGRGAIDTQYF. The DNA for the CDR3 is TGCGCCAGCAGCTTTGGGAGGGGCGCGATAGATACGCAGTATTTT.

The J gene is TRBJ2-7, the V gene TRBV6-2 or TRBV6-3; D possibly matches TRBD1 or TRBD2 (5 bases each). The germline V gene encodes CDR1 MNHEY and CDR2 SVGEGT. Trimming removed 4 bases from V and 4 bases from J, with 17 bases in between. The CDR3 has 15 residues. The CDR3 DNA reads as TGTGCCAGCAGTTGCGGACGGGGCAGAGGTTACGAGCAGTACTTC. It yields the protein CASSCGRGRGYEQYF.

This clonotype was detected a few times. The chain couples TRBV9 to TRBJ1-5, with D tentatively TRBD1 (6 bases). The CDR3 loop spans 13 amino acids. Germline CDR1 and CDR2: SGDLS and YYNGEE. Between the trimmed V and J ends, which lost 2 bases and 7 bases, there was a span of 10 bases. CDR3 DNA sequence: TGTGCCAGCAGCGTCGGGGGCAGCCAGCCCCAGCATTTT. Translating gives CASSVGGSQPQHF.

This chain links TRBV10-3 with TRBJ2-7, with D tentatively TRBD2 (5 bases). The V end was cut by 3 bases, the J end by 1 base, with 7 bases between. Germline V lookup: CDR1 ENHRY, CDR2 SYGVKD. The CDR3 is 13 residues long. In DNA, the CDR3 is TGTGCCATCAGTGATCGGGGATCCTACGAGCAGTACTTC. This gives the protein CAISDRGSYEQYF.

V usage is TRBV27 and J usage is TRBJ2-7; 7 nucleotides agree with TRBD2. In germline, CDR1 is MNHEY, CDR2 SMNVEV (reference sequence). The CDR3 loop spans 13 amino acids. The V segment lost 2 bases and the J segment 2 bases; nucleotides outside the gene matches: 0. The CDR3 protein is CASSLREAYEQYF. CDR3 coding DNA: TGTGCCAGCAGTTTACGGGAGGCCTACGAGCAGTACTTC.

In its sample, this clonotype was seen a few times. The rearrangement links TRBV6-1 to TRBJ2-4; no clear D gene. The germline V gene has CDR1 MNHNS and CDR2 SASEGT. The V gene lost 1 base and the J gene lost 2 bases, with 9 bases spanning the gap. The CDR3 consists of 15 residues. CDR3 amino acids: CASSEDDTPKNIQYF. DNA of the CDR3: TGTGCCAGCAGTGAAGATGACACACCCAAAAACATTCAGTACTTC.

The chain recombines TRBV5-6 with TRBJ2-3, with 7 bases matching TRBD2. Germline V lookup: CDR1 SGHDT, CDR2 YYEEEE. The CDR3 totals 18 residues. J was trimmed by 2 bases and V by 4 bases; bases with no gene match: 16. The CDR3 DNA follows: TGTGCCAGCAGCCCCCAAGGGTACGGGAGGAAGGCCACAGATACGCAGTATTTT. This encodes CASSPQGYGRKATDTQYF.

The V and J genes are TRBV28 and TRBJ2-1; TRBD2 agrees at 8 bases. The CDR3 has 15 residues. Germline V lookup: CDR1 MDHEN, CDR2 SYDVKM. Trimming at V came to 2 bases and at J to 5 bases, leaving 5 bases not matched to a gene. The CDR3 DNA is TGTGCCAGCAGTTTAGAGCGGGAGTGGCACAATGAGCAGTTCTTC. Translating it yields CASSLEREWHNEQFF.

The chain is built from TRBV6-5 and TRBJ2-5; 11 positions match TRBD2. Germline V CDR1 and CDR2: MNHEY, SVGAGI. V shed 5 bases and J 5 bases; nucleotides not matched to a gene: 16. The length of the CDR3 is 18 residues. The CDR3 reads CASSLLVVAGGPVETQYF. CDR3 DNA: TGTGCCAGCAGTCTACTCGTGGTAGCGGGGGGGCCCGTCGAGACCCAGTACTTC.

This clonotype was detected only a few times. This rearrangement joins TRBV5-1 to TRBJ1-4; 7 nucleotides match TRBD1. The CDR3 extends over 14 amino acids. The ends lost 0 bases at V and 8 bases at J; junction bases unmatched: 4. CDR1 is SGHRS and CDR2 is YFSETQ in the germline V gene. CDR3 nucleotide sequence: TGCGCCAGCAGCTTGGACAGGGGAGGCGAAAAACTGTTTTTT. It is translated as CASSLDRGGEKLFF.